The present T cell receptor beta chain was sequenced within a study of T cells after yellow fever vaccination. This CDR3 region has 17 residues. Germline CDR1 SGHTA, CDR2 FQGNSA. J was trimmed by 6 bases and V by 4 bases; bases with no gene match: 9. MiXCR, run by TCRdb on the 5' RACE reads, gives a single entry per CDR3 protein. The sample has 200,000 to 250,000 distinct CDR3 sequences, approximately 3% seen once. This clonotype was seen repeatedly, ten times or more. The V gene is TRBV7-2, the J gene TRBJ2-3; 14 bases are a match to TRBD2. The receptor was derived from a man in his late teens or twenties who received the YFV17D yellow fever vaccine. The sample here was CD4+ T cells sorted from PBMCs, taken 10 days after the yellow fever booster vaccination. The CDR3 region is CASSSRTSGGRADTQYF. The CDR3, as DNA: TGTGCCAGCAGCTCGCGGACTAGCGGGGGGAGGGCGGATACGCAGTATTTT.